One sample yielded the 20 T cell receptor beta chains listed below, sequenced in a study of T cell repertoires in cytomegalovirus infection. Each CDR3 protein is one row after TCRdb ran MiXCR on the reads. This sample has more than 200,000 distinct CDR3 sequences; less than 9.5% occur once, and the top ten carry about 15%. Specimen: PBMCs. These receptors came from a human donor in good health (CMV status not recorded). Some clones in this sample may be carry-over from other donors' samples.

A few counts support this clonotype. The chain carries TRBV27 and TRBJ1-2, with D possibly TRBD1 on 5 matching bases. The CDR3 totals 13 residues. V was pared by 4 bases and J by 3 bases, with 9 bases between. Germline CDR1 MNHEY, CDR2 SMNVEV (reference sequence). CDR3 in DNA: TGTGCCAGCAGTTCAGGGTATTACTATGGCTACACCTTC. Protein product: CASSSGYYYGYTF.

The V call is TRBV7-2, the J call TRBJ1-5; 7 positions match TRBD1. The V gene end was trimmed by 2 bases and the J gene end by 11 bases; junction bases not matched to a gene: 9. Germline values: CDR1 SGHTA, CDR2 FQGNSA. The CDR3 covers 14 residues. The CDR3 DNA is TGTGCCAGCAGCTTACAGGGGACAGAAGGGACCCAGCATTTT. Residues: CASSLQGTEGTQHF.

This clonotype was seen just once. This chain joins TRBV7-7 and TRBJ2-1; tentative D call: TRBD1 (6 bases). V was trimmed by 4 bases and J by 5 bases, leaving 12 bases between them. The CDR3 has 14 amino acids. Germline CDR1 SSHAT, CDR2 FNYEAQ (reference sequence). This CDR3 is CASSSAGTHNEQFF. CDR3 DNA sequence: TGTGCCAGCAGCTCGGCCGGGACACACAATGAGCAGTTCTTC.

This clonotype showed up many times. V gene TRBV12-3 or TRBV12-4 combines with J gene TRBJ1-5, with D possibly matching TRBD1 (5 bases). The CDR3 loop spans 14 amino acids. V lost 7 bases and J 5 bases, leaving 15 bases between the germline ends. The CDR3: CASTERGFDQPQHF. The DNA of the CDR3 is TGTGCCAGCACCGAAAGGGGTTTCGATCAGCCCCAGCATTTT.

This chain connects TRBV20-1 to TRBJ2-3, with D unclear. CDR3 length: 13 amino acids. Germline CDR1 DFQATT, CDR2 SNEGSKA (reference sequence). Between the trimmed V and J ends, which lost 6 bases and 0 bases, there was a span of 10 bases. The CDR3 here is CSAPPTSTDTQYF. The CDR3 DNA sequence: TGCAGTGCCCCCCCAACCAGCACAGATACGCAGTATTTT.

The sample holds many counts of this clonotype. V and J are TRBV7-2 and TRBJ1-1; D is unclear. V shed 5 bases and J shed 0 bases, with 10 bases lying between them. There are 14 residues in the CDR3. Per the germline V gene, CDR1 is SGHTA and CDR2 is FQGNSA. The CDR3 loop reads CASSEEMMNTEAFF. In DNA, the CDR3 is TGTGCCAGCAGCGAGGAGATGATGAACACTGAAGCTTTCTTT.

In the case of this clonotype: It may be a read error: a sequence one base away is much more abundant. This sequence joins TRBV7-2 and TRBJ2-7, with D maybe TRBD1 (6 bases). Looked up from germline, CDR1 is SGHTA and CDR2 is FQGNSA. Trimming took off 5 bases at V and 6 bases at J, with 17 bases between the two ends. The CDR3 is 14 residues long. This CDR3 reads CASSHHRAPCEQYF. The CDR3 DNA reads TGTGCCAGCAGCCACCACAGGGCCCCCTGCGAGCAGTACTTC. Full variable domain (remainder filled in from reference TRBV7-2 and TRBJ2-7): GAGVSQSPSNKVTEKGKDVELRCDPISGHTALYWYRQSLGQGLEFLIYFQGNSAPDKSGLPSDRFSAERTGGSVSTLTIQRTQQEDSAVYLCASSHHRAPCEQYFGPGTRLTVT.

The rearrangement joins TRBV6-6 to TRBJ2-7; D is possibly TRBD2 (6 bases). Between the trimmed V and J ends, which lost 5 bases and 3 bases, there was a span of 14 bases. Germline V lookup: CDR1 MNHNY, CDR2 SVGAGI (reference sequence). CDR3 length: 14 residues. CDR3 DNA sequence: TGTGCCAGCAGTCGCGGAGGGCGGAACTACGAGCAGTACTTC. Its translation: CASSRGGRNYEQYF.

CDR3 coding DNA: TGTGCCAGCTCACCATATGACTCTGGAAACACCATATATTTT. Residues: CASSPYDSGNTIYF. The chain is built from TRBV18 and TRBJ1-3; D unresolved. The CDR3 is 14 amino acids. Germline CDR1 KGHSH, CDR2 LQKENI. With 2 bases removed from V and 0 bases from J, the gap between germline ends came to 5 bases. Together with reference TRBV18 and TRBJ1-3, the CDR3 gives the full variable domain: NAGVMQNPRHLVRRRGQEARLRCSPMKGHSHVYWYRQLPEEGLKFMVYLQKENIIDESGMPKERFSAEFPKEGPSILRIQQVVRGDSAAYFCASSPYDSGNTIYFGEGSWLTVV.

This clonotype has just a few counts. The chain has TRBV7-2 and TRBJ1-1; D call uncertain. Trimming left V 0 bases short and J 10 bases short, with 12 bases between. CDR3 length: 13 amino acids. Germline V gene sequence: CDR1 SGHTA, CDR2 FQGNSA. CDR3 residues: CASSLARPPRAFF. CDR3 coding DNA: TGTGCCAGCAGCTTAGCGAGGCCGCCGCGAGCTTTCTTT.

The table lists this clonotype with a few counts. The chain joins TRBV6-5 to TRBJ2-5, with 8 nucleotides matching TRBD2. Germline-derived CDR1 and CDR2 are MNHEY and SVGAGI. The CDR3 loop spans 13 amino acids. The trim removed 2 bases at V and 7 bases at J, leaving 3 bases unmatched. The CDR3 region has the DNA TGTGCCAGCAGTTACCCCGGGGGGGGGACCCAGTACTTC. It yields the protein CASSYPGGGTQYF.

This clonotype was detected only a few times. This chain connects TRBV5-4 to TRBJ1-1; D may be TRBD1 (5 bases). The CDR3 length is 15 residues. The germline V and J ends were trimmed by 7 bases and 1 base, with 17 bases remaining between them. CDR1 and CDR2 from the germline V gene are SGHNT and YYREEE (reference sequence). For the CDR3, the DNA is TGTGCCAGCTCCCCCGGAGGGGAGAGGAACACTGAAGCTTTCTTT. Translated, it gives CASSPGGERNTEAFF.

This chain joins TRBV24-1 and TRBJ2-1; D uncertain. Germline V gives CDR1 KGHDR, CDR2 SFDVKD. There are 15 residues in the CDR3. The V end lost 0 bases, the J end lost 2 bases, and 7 bases lay between the germline ends. CDR3 in DNA: TGTGCCACCAGTGATTTGCGGAGCGCCTACAATGAGCAGTTCTTC. Its protein product is CATSDLRSAYNEQFF.

This clonotype was seen at least ten times. V gene TRBV7-6 combines with J gene TRBJ2-5; 8 bases align to TRBD2. The junction had 12 bases not matched to a gene; V was cut back by 5 bases and J by 7 bases. The CDR3 loop spans 15 amino acids. Germline assignment: CDR1 SGHVS and CDR2 FNYEAQ. The CDR3 sequence is CASSAGTPGGGTQYF. CDR3 DNA sequence: TGTGCCAGCAGCGCAGGGACTCCGGGAGGGGGGACCCAGTACTTC.

The chain links TRBV20-1 to TRBJ2-7; D is perhaps TRBD1 or TRBD2 (5 bases each). This CDR3 is 13 amino acids long. V lost 6 bases to trimming and J lost 0 bases, with 12 bases between them. Germline CDR1 DFQATT, CDR2 SNEGSKA (reference sequence). For the CDR3, the DNA is TGCAGTGCCCCGGGACGGAACTCCTACGAGCAGTACTTC. Residues: CSAPGRNSYEQYF.

This clonotype was picked up many times. The V call is TRBV7-8, the J call TRBJ2-2, with TRBD1 matching 11 bases. Trimming took 5 bases from V and 4 from J; bases not matched to a gene: 18. This CDR3 has 20 residues. CDR1 is SGHVS and CDR2 is FQNEAQ in the germline V gene. This CDR3 reads CASSGSRWGQGVVSTGELFF. As DNA, the CDR3 is TGTGCCAGCAGCGGATCTCGGTGGGGACAGGGGGTTGTGAGCACCGGGGAGCTGTTTTTT.

This clonotype was counted at least ten times. The chain joins TRBV7-2 to TRBJ2-1; D unresolved. The CDR3 runs 11 residues. Germline CDR1 reads SGHTA; CDR2 reads FQGNSA. The germline V and J ends were trimmed by 4 bases and 8 bases, with 6 bases remaining between them. The DNA for the CDR3 is TGTGCCAGCAGCTCAGTATATGAGCAGTTCTTC. It specifies CASSSVYEQFF.

The chain couples TRBV14 to TRBJ2-1; D gene uncertain. The germline gives CDR1 SGHDN, CDR2 FVKESK. With 0 bases removed from V and 0 bases from J, the gap between germline ends came to 9 bases. CDR3 size: 16 residues. In nucleotides, the CDR3 is TGTGCCAGCAGCCAAGAAGGTAGGATCTCCTACAATGAGCAGTTCTTC. Translated: CASSQEGRISYNEQFF.

This clonotype was observed at least ten times. The rearrangement links TRBV7-2 to TRBJ1-1; TRBD1 is a possible D gene (6 bases). V dropped 1 base and J dropped 3 bases, with 15 bases sitting between them. The CDR3 sequence is 16 residues long. CDR1 SGHTA and CDR2 FQGNSA come from the germline V gene. The CDR3 DNA reads as TGTGCCAGCAGCTTAGAATTCGGGCGGACAGACACTGAAGCTTTCTTT. This encodes CASSLEFGRTDTEAFF.

This clonotype appeared a few times. This CDR3 is CASSQEVRGETQYF. The CDR3 DNA reads as TGCGCCAGCAGCCAAGAAGTCAGGGGTGAGACCCAGTACTTC. J is TRBJ2-5 and V is TRBV4-1; maybe TRBD1 (6 bases). Germline CDR1 and CDR2: MGHRA and YSYEKL. The length of the CDR3 is 14 residues. With 0 bases removed from V and 5 bases from J, the gap between germline ends came to 10 bases.